The source of this TCR beta chain is a study of blood T cells in healthy people across ages. For the second PCR, which ran for about 7 to 11 cycles, a sample-barcoded 5' primer and a J-beta primer mix were used. TCRdb reprocessed the 5' RACE reads via MiXCR and lists one record per CDR3 protein. The sample contains some 640,000 distinct CDR3 sequences, approximately 30% of which appear only once. Looked up from germline, CDR1 is MNHEY and CDR2 is SMNVEV (reference sequence). The V segment lost 7 bases and the J segment 7 bases; nucleotides outside the gene matches: 7. There are 13 residues in the CDR3. Concerning this clonotype: A much larger clone sits a single nucleotide away, making a read error possible.

Each individual donor underwent a draw of roughly 10 milliliters of peripheral blood. This TCR came from a woman of 80 years or more in good health. Sequencing used blood. This chain uses TRBV27 with TRBJ2-7; 10 positions match TRBD2. Here the CDR3 reads CASKAGGHNEQYF. The CDR3 region has the DNA TGTGCCAGCAAAGCGGGGGGGCACAATGAGCAGTACTTC.